The sequence of this T cell receptor beta chain was determined in a study of regulatory T cells in long-lasting Graves disease. Study results and limitations: Favored gene segments in persistent disease were TRBV28, TRBJ1-2 and TRBJ2-5.

The authors built TCR beta libraries using iRepertoire HTBI primers and Arm-PCR of CDR3 regions. MiXCR was run by TCRdb on the multiplex PCR reads, yielding one entry per CDR3 protein. Among some 500,000 distinct CDR3 sequences listed, roughly 13% were seen once. In this sample, this clonotype turned up many times. Its antigen is undetermined. The time point: newly diagnosed GD, antithyroid drugs for less than 3 months. RNA extracted from PBMCs served as the sequencing template. Per germline, CDR1 SQVTM and CDR2 ANQGSEA. This CDR3 has 15 amino acids. The V and J ends lost 6 bases and 5 bases, in that order; junction bases with no gene match: 8. This sample also belongs to another study, concerning T cells in Graves' hyperthyroidism and ophthalmopathy. That work states: If no ophthalmopathy progression occurred within 18 months, Graves' hyperthyroidism was stable. First-round RT-PCR with HTBI primers amplified the TCR CDR3 region. The blood repertoire included most of the expanded thyroid clonotypes above 0.001.

This sequence joins TRBV29-1 and TRBJ2-3, with TRBD2 matching over 13 bases. This specimen was peripheral blood mononuclear cells (PBMCs), taken at new diagnosis, from a patient treated with antithyroid drugs. This receptor was taken from a man aged 25-40 years with Graves disease. The CDR3 reads CSVRGLAGVVDTQYF. As DNA, the CDR3 is TGCAGCGTACGCGGACTAGCGGGAGTTGTAGATACGCAGTATTTT.